A single sample is the source of the 32 T cell receptor beta chains below, sequenced in a study of blood T cell repertoires in COVID-19. Assay: immunoSEQ multiplex PCR; the TCRdb copy retains only in-frame clones and omits some. Of about 260,000 clones in the sample, over 70% were seen once. What was sequenced was peripheral blood. The source is a woman in her thirties or forties who had recovered from COVID-19.

The genes are TRBV19 and TRBJ1-2, with D unclear. This CDR3 has 14 residues. Germline CDR1 is LNHDA and CDR2 is SQIVND (reference sequence). Trimming shortened V by 2 bases and J by 4 bases, and 11 bases separated the two germline ends. CDR3 sequence: CASSIRSSTYGYTF. In DNA form, the CDR3 reads TGTGCCAGTAGTATAAGAAGTAGCACCTATGGCTACACCTTC.

J is TRBJ2-3 and V is TRBV7-9; 10 bases agree with TRBD2. V gave up 5 bases and J gave up 5 bases; unmatched junction bases: 7. The CDR3 is made up of 15 amino acids. Per germline, CDR1 SEHNR and CDR2 FQNEAQ (reference sequence). The chain's CDR3 is CASSRTSGAEDTQYF. The CDR3 coding sequence is TGTGCCAGCAGCCGTACTAGCGGGGCTGAAGATACGCAGTATTTT.

The chain is built from TRBV19 and TRBJ1-4; D unresolved. The V and J ends lost 3 bases and 7 bases respectively, with 6 bases between them. Germline values: CDR1 LNHDA, CDR2 SQIVND (reference sequence). This CDR3 comprises 12 residues. CDR3 coding DNA: TGTGCCAGTAGTATTACCGGTGAAAAACTGTTTTTT. Amino acid sequence: CASSITGEKLFF.

V gene TRBV11-3 combines with J gene TRBJ1-1; the D is unclear. The V and J ends lost 5 bases and 5 bases respectively, with 12 bases between them. Germline V lookup: CDR1 SGHNT, CDR2 YENEEA. CDR3 length equals 13 residues. CDR3 bases: TGTGCCAGCAGCCCTAGAGTCGGGACTGAAGCTTTCTTT. Protein: CASSPRVGTEAFF.

The V gene is TRBV5-1, the J gene TRBJ2-3; 7 nucleotides agree with TRBD1. The CDR3 has 15 residues. The V segment lost 4 bases and the J segment 7 bases; nucleotides outside the gene matches: 12. Germline CDR1 SGHRS, CDR2 YFSETQ. The CDR3 sequence: CASSPLTGSFNTQYF. The CDR3 nucleotides read TGCGCCAGCAGCCCGCTGACAGGGTCTTTTAATACGCAGTATTTT.

The table lists this clone with many counts. The chain joins TRBV5-1 to TRBJ1-2, with 7 bases matching TRBD1. With 1 base clipped from V and 5 bases from J, the junction kept 20 bases outside the gene matches. Looked up from germline, CDR1 is SGHRS and CDR2 is YFSETQ. The CDR3 covers 19 residues. The CDR3 DNA reads TGCGCCAGCAGCTTGAGAGGAATTAGGTTCGGACAGGCCTTTTATGGCTACACCTTC. Translating it yields CASSLRGIRFGQAFYGYTF.

The chain recombines TRBV30 with TRBJ1-5, with D possibly being TRBD1 (6 bases). Germline CDR1 GTSNPN, CDR2 SVGIG (reference sequence). The length of the CDR3 is 13 residues. The CDR3 protein is CASEGDSNQPQHF. In nucleotides, the CDR3 is TGTGCTTCCGAGGGGGATAGCAATCAGCCCCAGCATTTT.

This chain joins TRBV2 and TRBJ1-4; tentatively, D is TRBD1 (6 bases). CDR1 and CDR2 from the germline V gene are SNHLY and FYNNEI. This CDR3 has 13 residues. The V end lost 8 bases, the J end lost 7 bases, and 14 bases lay between the germline ends. CDR3 sequence reads: CASGRGAGEKLFF. The CDR3 DNA follows: TGTGCCAGCGGCAGGGGAGCCGGTGAAAAACTGTTTTTT.

This sequence joins TRBV11-3 and TRBJ1-3, with D unresolved. The V and J ends lost 1 base and 4 bases respectively, with 5 bases between them. The germline gives CDR1 SGHNT, CDR2 YENEEA. CDR3 length: 13 amino acids. The CDR3: CASSLARGNTIYF. As DNA, the CDR3 is TGTGCCAGCAGCTTAGCCAGGGGAAACACCATATATTTT.

The rearrangement joins TRBV6-5 to TRBJ2-7; 10 bases fit TRBD2. J was trimmed by 5 bases and V by 8 bases; bases with no gene match: 6. This CDR3 is built from 13 residues. Looked up from germline, CDR1 is MNHEY and CDR2 is SVGAGI. The CDR3, as DNA: TGTGCCAGCTTGACTAGCGGGCGGAACGAGCAGTACTTC. It yields the protein CASLTSGRNEQYF.

The CDR3 here is CASSRSRQGVHEQYF. CDR3 nucleotide sequence: TGTGCCAGCAGTCGATCCCGACAGGGGGTTCACGAGCAGTACTTC. The chain uses TRBV6-6 and TRBJ2-7; 9 nucleotides line up with TRBD1. Germline assignment: CDR1 MNHNY and CDR2 SVGAGI (reference sequence). CDR3 length: 15 amino acids. V dropped 5 bases and J dropped 5; count of bases not matched to a gene: 10.

The chain recombines TRBV28 with TRBJ1-1; tentative D call: TRBD1 (6 bases). The germline V gene encodes CDR1 MDHEN and CDR2 SYDVKM. V was trimmed by 3 bases and J by 4 bases, leaving 15 bases between them. This CDR3 has 15 amino acids. This CDR3 is CASSFTGKGITEAFF. DNA of the CDR3: TGTGCCAGCAGTTTCACAGGGAAGGGAATCACTGAAGCTTTCTTT.

V usage is TRBV27 and J usage is TRBJ1-2; D is undetermined. From germline, CDR1 is MNHEY and CDR2 SMNVEV (reference sequence). V gave up 3 bases and J gave up 4 bases, with 9 bases separating them. The CDR3 runs to 13 residues. The CDR3 bases are TGTGCCAGCAGTTTCCGCCGGGGCTATGGCTACACCTTC. Residues: CASSFRRGYGYTF.

This chain joins TRBV7-2 and TRBJ2-7, with 7 nucleotides matching TRBD1. V dropped 5 bases and J dropped 3; count of bases not matched to a gene: 22. Germline V lookup: CDR1 SGHTA, CDR2 FQGNSA. The CDR3 extends over 19 amino acids. CDR3 nucleotides: TGTGCCAGCAGCCCAAAGACAGGGCCACCCCTTGGCCCTTACTACGAGCAGTACTTC. This sequence encodes CASSPKTGPPLGPYYEQYF.

This sequence joins TRBV7-8 and TRBJ1-6; no clear D. The CDR3 is 18 amino acids. V was cut by 5 bases and J by 0 bases, with 17 bases left in between. Per the germline V gene, CDR1 is SGHVS and CDR2 is FQNEAQ. The CDR3 loop is CASSPLAGMSSYNSPLHF. In DNA, the CDR3 is TGTGCCAGCAGCCCATTAGCGGGGATGAGCTCCTATAATTCACCCCTCCACTTT.

This rearrangement joins TRBV7-9 to TRBJ1-5; 7 bases are shared with TRBD1. The CDR3 runs to 16 residues. Germline trimming cut 5 bases from V and 5 bases from J; bases unmatched to any gene: 12. Looked up from germline, CDR1 is SEHNR and CDR2 is FQNEAQ (reference sequence). The DNA for the CDR3 is TGTGCCAGCAGCCCCAGTGGTCAGGGGGTAGATCAGCCCCAGCATTTT. This sequence encodes CASSPSGQGVDQPQHF.

The V gene is TRBV20-1, the J gene TRBJ2-1; 12 bases match TRBD1. CDR3 length: 17 residues. Germline assignment: CDR1 DFQATT and CDR2 SNEGSKA (reference sequence). J lost 7 bases, V lost 3 bases, and 13 bases had no gene match. CDR3 sequence reads: CSASLLIRGQGANEQFF. The CDR3 region has the DNA TGCAGTGCTAGTCTCCTTATCCGGGGACAGGGGGCTAATGAGCAGTTCTTC.

The CDR3 is CASSLGDFLETQYF. CDR3 coding DNA: TGTGCCAGCAGCTTAGGGGACTTTCTAGAGACCCAGTACTTC. This chain links TRBV5-5 with TRBJ2-5; tentatively, D is TRBD2 (6 bases). The CDR3 runs to 14 residues. Deletions cut 2 bases from V and 4 bases from J, with 12 bases between. Germline values: CDR1 SGHKS, CDR2 YYEKEE (reference sequence).

CDR3 DNA sequence: TGTGCCAGCAGCCAAGAAGGCGCGGGTCAGCCCCAGCATTTT. Translated: CASSQEGAGQPQHF. This sequence joins TRBV3-1 (or the pseudogene TRBV3-2) and TRBJ1-5; D gene unclear. Germline CDR1 LGHDT, CDR2 YNNKEL (reference sequence). Deletions cut 0 bases from V and 6 bases from J, with 9 bases between. This CDR3 is 14 amino acids long.

The CDR3 is CASSTLSTGELFF. CDR3 DNA sequence: TGTGCCAGCAGCACCCTTAGCACCGGGGAGCTGTTTTTT. The chain links TRBV7-8 to TRBJ2-2, with D uncertain. CDR3 length: 13 residues. Germline assignment: CDR1 SGHVS and CDR2 FQNEAQ. V lost 5 bases, J lost 4 bases, and 8 bases lay in between.

As DNA, the CDR3 is TGCGCCAGCAGCTTGGATGGGCTTACCCCCAATGAGCAGTTCTTC. Translated, it gives CASSLDGLTPNEQFF. The rearrangement links TRBV5-1 to TRBJ2-1; D not resolved. V lost 0 bases to trimming and J lost 6 bases, with 13 bases between them. This CDR3 has 15 residues. The germline V gene has CDR1 SGHRS and CDR2 YFSETQ.

This clone was seen once. This sample also contains other DNA sequences that code for the same CDR3. V is TRBV9 and J is TRBJ1-1, with 7 bases that match TRBD1. The germline V gene encodes CDR1 SGDLS and CDR2 YYNGEE. This CDR3 has 14 residues. V dropped 4 bases and J dropped 1; count of bases not matched to a gene: 4. The CDR3 DNA reads TGTGCCAGCAGCCTCAGGGACAGGAACACTGAAGCTTTCTTT. Translated, it gives CASSLRDRNTEAFF.

This clone showed up just once. This chain uses TRBV7-9 with TRBJ1-6; D perhaps matches TRBD1 (6 bases). The CDR3 totals 16 residues. Trimming shortened V by 7 bases and J by 7 bases, and 20 bases separated the two germline ends. Per germline, CDR1 SEHNR and CDR2 FQNEAQ (reference sequence). CDR3: CASTHSGGAKNSPLHF. The CDR3 DNA reads TGTGCCAGCACCCATTCTGGGGGGGCGAAGAATTCACCCCTCCACTTT.

J is TRBJ1-1 and V is TRBV27; 7 bases match TRBD1. The germline gives CDR1 MNHEY, CDR2 SMNVEV (reference sequence). J gave up 4 bases and V 2 bases, and 4 bases lay outside the gene matches. The CDR3 totals 14 residues. CDR3 region: CASSLVQGTTEAFF. The CDR3 region has the DNA TGTGCCAGCAGTTTAGTACAGGGGACCACTGAAGCTTTCTTT.

The chain employs TRBV9 and TRBJ2-1; D is undetermined. The CDR3 contains 12 residues. V was pared by 0 bases and J by 6 bases, with 4 bases between. Germline lookup yields CDR1 SGDLS and CDR2 YYNGEE. The CDR3 DNA reads as TGTGCCAGCAGCGTAGCATTCAATGAGCAGTTCTTC. It is translated as CASSVAFNEQFF.

This clone came up a few times. CDR3 residues: CASSFGGKTGELFF. Here the CDR3 DNA reads TGTGCCAGCAGCTTTGGAGGGAAGACCGGGGAGCTGTTTTTT. This chain connects TRBV5-6 to TRBJ2-2; tentatively, D is TRBD2 (6 bases). Germline-derived CDR1 and CDR2 are SGHDT and YYEEEE. CDR3 length: 14 residues. V was shortened by 2 bases and J by 5 bases, with 10 bases between the two germline ends.

CDR3 in DNA: TGTGCCAGCAGTTCTTTCAGGAATAATTCACCCCTCCACTTT. Protein product: CASSSFRNNSPLHF. The J gene is TRBJ1-6, the V gene TRBV28, with D uncertain. The CDR3 has 14 residues. Germline CDR1 MDHEN, CDR2 SYDVKM. Between the trimmed V and J ends, which lost 4 bases and 5 bases, there was a span of 9 bases.

The V gene is TRBV5-1, the J gene TRBJ1-3; the match to TRBD1 covers 8 bases. The V gene's germline CDR1 is SGHRS and CDR2 YFSETQ. Germline trimming cut 4 bases from V and 4 bases from J; bases unmatched to any gene: 4. The CDR3 covers 14 residues. The CDR3 nucleotides read TGCGCCAGCAGCGACCAGGGGGCCGGAAACACCATATATTTT. Translating it yields CASSDQGAGNTIYF.

The chain joins TRBV19 to TRBJ1-3, with 10 bases identical to TRBD1. The CDR3 extends over 16 amino acids. In germline, CDR1 is LNHDA, CDR2 SQIVND (reference sequence). Unmatched junction bases numbered 7, after V lost 8 bases and J lost 0 bases. CDR3 sequence: CASYETGGRSGNTIYF. Here the CDR3 DNA reads TGTGCCAGTTACGAGACAGGGGGCCGCTCTGGAAACACCATATATTTT.

The genes are TRBV11-2 and TRBJ2-5; 10 bases are shared with TRBD1. CDR1 is SGHAT and CDR2 is FQNNGV in the germline V gene. This CDR3 is built from 17 residues. Germline trimming cut 1 base from V and 0 bases from J; bases unmatched to any gene: 5. The CDR3 here is CASSLGQGAPYQETQYF. The CDR3 DNA reads as TGTGCCAGCAGCTTAGGACAGGGGGCCCCCTACCAAGAGACCCAGTACTTC.

CDR3 amino acids: CASSPGGFGSYTF. Here the CDR3 DNA reads TGTGCCAGCAGCCCGGGGGGGTTCGGGAGCTACACCTTC. The gene calls are TRBV7-9 and TRBJ1-2; D is possibly TRBD1 (5 bases). This CDR3 region has 13 residues. Germline V gene lookup returns CDR1 SEHNR and CDR2 FQNEAQ (reference sequence). Trimming pared 5 bases from V and 9 bases from J, leaving 16 bases between.

The chain has TRBV6-5 and TRBJ1-2; D is possibly TRBD1 (6 bases). Trimming left V 5 bases short and J 0 bases short, with 13 bases between. CDR1 is MNHEY and CDR2 is SVGAGI in the germline V gene. The CDR3 spans 15 residues. This CDR3 reads CASSMTGTTNYGYTF. The CDR3 bases are TGTGCCAGCAGTATGACCGGGACAACTAACTATGGCTACACCTTC.